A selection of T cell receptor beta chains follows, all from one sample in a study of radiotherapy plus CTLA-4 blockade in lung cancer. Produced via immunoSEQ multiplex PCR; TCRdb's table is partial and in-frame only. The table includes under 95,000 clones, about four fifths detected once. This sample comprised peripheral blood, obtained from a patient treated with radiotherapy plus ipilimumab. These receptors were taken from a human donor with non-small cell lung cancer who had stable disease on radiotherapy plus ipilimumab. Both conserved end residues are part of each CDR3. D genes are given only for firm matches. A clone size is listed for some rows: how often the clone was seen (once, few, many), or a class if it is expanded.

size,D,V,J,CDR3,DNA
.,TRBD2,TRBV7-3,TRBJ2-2,CASSFESGRRAGELFF,TGTGCCAGCAGCTTCGAAAGCGGGAGGAGAGCCGGGGAGCTGTTTTTT
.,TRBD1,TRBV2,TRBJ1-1,CAPQTRQGGTEAFF,TGTGCCCCCCAAACTCGTCAGGGGGGCACTGAAGCTTTCTTT
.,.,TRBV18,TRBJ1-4,CASSPRQISTNEKLFF,TGTGCCAGCTCACCGCGACAGATTTCAACTAATGAAAAACTGTTTTTT
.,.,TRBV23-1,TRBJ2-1,CASSHPRHEQFF,TGCGCCAGCAGTCACCCTCGGCATGAGCAGTTCTTC
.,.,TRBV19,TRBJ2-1,CASSAAAGAYNEQFF,TGTGCCAGTAGTGCCGCAGCAGGGGCCTACAATGAGCAGTTCTTC
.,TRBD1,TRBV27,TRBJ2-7,CASNNGQGVHF,TGTGCCAGCAACAACGGACAGGGAGTGCACTTC
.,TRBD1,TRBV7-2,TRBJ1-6,CASSLVSQGARNSPLHF,TGTGCCAGCAGCTTAGTGTCACAGGGGGCGAGAAATTCACCCCTCCACTTT
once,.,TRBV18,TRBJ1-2,CASSLGGGYGYTF,TGTGCCAGCTCCCTAGGGGGTGGCTATGGCTACACCTTC
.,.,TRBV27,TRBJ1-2,CASSLDRHDRGYTF,TGTGCCAGCAGTTTGGATCGTCATGACCGGGGCTACACCTTC
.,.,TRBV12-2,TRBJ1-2,CASRSGQVSNYGYTF,TGTGCAAGTCGCTCCGGACAGGTATCTAACTATGGCTACACCTTC